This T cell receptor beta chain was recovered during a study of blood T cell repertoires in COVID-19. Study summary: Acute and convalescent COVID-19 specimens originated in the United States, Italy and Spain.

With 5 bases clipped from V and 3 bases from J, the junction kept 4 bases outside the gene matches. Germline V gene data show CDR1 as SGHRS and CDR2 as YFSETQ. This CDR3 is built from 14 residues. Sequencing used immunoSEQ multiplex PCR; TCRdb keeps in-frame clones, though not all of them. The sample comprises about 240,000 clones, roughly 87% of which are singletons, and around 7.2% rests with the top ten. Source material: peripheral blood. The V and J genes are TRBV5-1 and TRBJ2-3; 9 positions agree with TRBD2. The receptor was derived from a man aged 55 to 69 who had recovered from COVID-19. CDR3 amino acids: CASSRAGGTDTQYF. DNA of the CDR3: TGCGCCAGCAGTAGAGCGGGGGGTACAGATACGCAGTATTTT.